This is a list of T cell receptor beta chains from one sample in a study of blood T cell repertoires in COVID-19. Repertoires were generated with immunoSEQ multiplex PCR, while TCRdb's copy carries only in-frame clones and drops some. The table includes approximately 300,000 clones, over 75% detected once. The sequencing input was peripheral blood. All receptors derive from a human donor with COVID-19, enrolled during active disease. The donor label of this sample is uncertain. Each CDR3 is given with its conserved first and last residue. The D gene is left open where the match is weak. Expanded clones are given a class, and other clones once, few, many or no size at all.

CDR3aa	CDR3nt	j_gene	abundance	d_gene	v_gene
CASSVAYGGSSPLHF	TGTGCCAGCAGCGTAGCTTACGGTGGGAGTTCACCCCTCCACTTT	TRBJ1-6	NA	NA	TRBV9
CASSPGYGNTIYF	TGCGCCAGCAGCCCAGGGTACGGAAACACCATATATTTT	TRBJ1-3	NA	NA	TRBV4-1
CASSSTPGGLDSPLHF	TGTGCCAGCAGCTCTACCCCGGGGGGTTTAGATTCACCCCTCCACTTT	TRBJ1-6	few	NA	TRBV9
CSLAGGSSYNEQFF	TGCAGCTTAGCGGGAGGGAGCTCCTACAATGAGCAGTTCTTC	TRBJ2-1	NA	TRBD2	TRBV29-1
CAIRGTGITGELFF	TGTGCCATCAGGGGGACAGGGATCACCGGGGAGCTGTTTTTT	TRBJ2-2	NA	TRBD1	TRBV10-3
CASSIVGRDGYTF	TGTGCCAGTAGTATCGTGGGGAGGGATGGCTACACCTTC	TRBJ1-2	NA	NA	TRBV19
CASSLRRGTEAFF	TGTGCTAGCAGCTTAAGAAGGGGCACTGAAGCTTTCTTT	TRBJ1-1	NA	NA	TRBV7-7
CASSSSGSYVGTGELFF	TGTGCCAGCAGCTCGAGCGGGAGTTATGTCGGCACCGGGGAGCTGTTTTTT	TRBJ2-2	NA	TRBD2	TRBV7-3
CASSLGAAVSEAFF	TGTGCCAGCAGCTTGGGTGCCGCGGTGAGTGAAGCTTTCTTT	TRBJ1-1	NA	NA	TRBV5-5
CASRGQGITYGYTF	TGTGCCAGTAGGGGACAGGGGATAACTTATGGCTACACCTTC	TRBJ1-2	NA	TRBD1	TRBV19
CASSFGFTGYTF	TGTGCCAGCAGTTTCGGGTTTACTGGCTACACCTTC	TRBJ1-2	NA	NA	TRBV12-3/TRBV12-4
CASSQTGGEGEKLFF	TGTGCCAGCAGCCAAACAGGGGGCGAAGGCGAAAAACTGTTTTTT	TRBJ1-4	NA	TRBD1	TRBV3-1/TRBV3-2
CASSVDRGYGDYGYTF	TGTGCCAGCAGTGTTGACAGGGGATATGGAGACTATGGCTACACCTTC	TRBJ1-2	NA	TRBD1	TRBV6-1
CASSRDGTNTDTQYF	TGTGCCAGCAGTCGGGACGGGACAAACACAGATACGCAGTATTTT	TRBJ2-3	NA	NA	TRBV2
CASSEKGAGQPQHF	TGCGCCAGCAGTGAGAAGGGGGCTGGACAGCCCCAGCATTTT	TRBJ1-5	once	TRBD1	TRBV10-1
CASSGGGGRSSGNTIYF	TGTGCCAGCAGCGGCGGTGGAGGGAGGAGCTCTGGAAACACCATATATTTT	TRBJ1-3	NA	NA	TRBV9
CASSPPPRGAAQGGFAEAFF	TGTGCCAGCAGTCCCCCACCCCGCGGGGCAGCCCAGGGAGGGTTCGCTGAAGCTTTCTTT	TRBJ1-1	NA	NA	TRBV6-6
CASSRTDREGGNTIYF	TGTGCCAGCAGCCGAACCGACAGGGAAGGTGGAAACACCATATATTTT	TRBJ1-3	NA	TRBD1	TRBV7-9
CASSQVASPLHF	TGTGCCAGCAGCCAAGTGGCCTCACCCCTCCACTTT	TRBJ1-6	NA	NA	TRBV3-1/TRBV3-2
CASSLESTANTGELFF	TGTGCCAGCAGCTTAGAGAGTACCGCGAACACCGGGGAGCTGTTTTTT	TRBJ2-2	NA	NA	TRBV7-3
CAWSEGSDYGYTF	TGTGCCTGGAGCGAGGGTTCGGACTATGGCTACACCTTC	TRBJ1-2	once	NA	TRBV30
CATSRGASTDTQYF	TGTGCCACCAGCAGAGGGGCTAGCACAGATACGCAGTATTTT	TRBJ2-3	NA	NA	TRBV15
CASTLVGSSYNEQFF	TGCGCCAGCACCTTGGTAGGGAGCTCCTACAATGAGCAGTTCTTC	TRBJ2-1	once	NA	TRBV5-1
CASKDSFYGYTF	TGTGCCAGTAAGGACAGCTTCTATGGCTACACCTTC	TRBJ1-2	few	NA	TRBV19
CASSPQGDTQYF	TGTGCCAGCAGCCCCCAGGGTGATACGCAGTATTTT	TRBJ2-3	NA	NA	TRBV9
CASSDAGGSPLHF	TGTGCCAGCAGTGATGCGGGGGGTTCACCCCTCCACTTT	TRBJ1-6	NA	NA	TRBV6-4
CASSEGGVSTEAFF	TGTGCCAGCAGTGAGGGAGGGGTGTCCACTGAAGCTTTCTTT	TRBJ1-1	NA	NA	TRBV6-1
CACGRVASGRETQYF	TGTGCCTGCGGTAGGGTGGCTAGCGGGAGAGAGACCCAGTACTTC	TRBJ2-5	NA	TRBD2	TRBV27
CSASIAGQINEKLFF	TGCAGTGCTAGTATAGCGGGACAGATTAATGAAAAACTGTTTTTT	TRBJ1-4	NA	TRBD1	TRBV20-1
CASTGQGGRNEKLFF	TGTGCCAGCACCGGACAGGGAGGGAGAAATGAAAAACTGTTTTTT	TRBJ1-4	NA	TRBD1	TRBV6-5
CASSFRPGTVSNQPQHF	TGTGCCAGCAGTTTTAGGCCTGGGACAGTAAGCAATCAGCCCCAGCATTTT	TRBJ1-5	NA	TRBD1	TRBV28
CASSTQGSSYNSPLHF	TGTGCCAGCAGCACACAGGGGAGCTCCTATAATTCACCCCTCCACTTT	TRBJ1-6	NA	TRBD1	TRBV7-2
CASSLVGRAYEQYF	TGTGCCAGCAGCTTAGTCGGGAGGGCCTACGAGCAGTACTTC	TRBJ2-7	NA	TRBD2	TRBV11-2
CAGQGDGNQPQHF	TGTGCCGGACAGGGGGATGGCAATCAGCCCCAGCATTTT	TRBJ1-5	NA	TRBD1	TRBV30
CASSYGPLSAFF	TGTGCCAGCAGCTATGGGCCTTTGTCGGCTTTCTTT	TRBJ1-1	few	NA	TRBV11-2
CASSPITGVEWNTEAFF	TGTGCCAGCTCACCTATAACAGGGGTCGAATGGAACACTGAAGCTTTCTTT	TRBJ1-1	NA	TRBD1	TRBV18
CASSLSGGTSGELFF	TGTGCCAGCAGCTTGAGTGGCGGGACCAGCGGGGAGCTGTTTTTT	TRBJ2-2	NA	NA	TRBV5-6
CASSDGPNTGELFF	TGTGCCAGCAGTGACGGCCCGAACACCGGGGAGCTGTTTTTT	TRBJ2-2	once	NA	TRBV6-4